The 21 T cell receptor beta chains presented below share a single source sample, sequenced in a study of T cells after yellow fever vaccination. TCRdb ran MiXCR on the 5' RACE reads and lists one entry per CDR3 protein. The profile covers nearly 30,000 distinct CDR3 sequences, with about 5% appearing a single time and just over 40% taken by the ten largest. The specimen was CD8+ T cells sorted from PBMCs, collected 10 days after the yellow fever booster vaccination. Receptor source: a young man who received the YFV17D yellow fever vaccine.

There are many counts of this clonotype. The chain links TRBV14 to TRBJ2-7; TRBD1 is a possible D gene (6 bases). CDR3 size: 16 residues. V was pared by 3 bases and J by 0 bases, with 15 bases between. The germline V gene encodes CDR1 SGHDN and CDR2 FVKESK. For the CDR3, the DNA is TGTGCCAGCAGCCAGGGACACTTCGAACCCTCCTACGAGCAGTACTTC. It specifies CASSQGHFEPSYEQYF. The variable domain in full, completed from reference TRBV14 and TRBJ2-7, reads EAGVTQFPSHSVIEKGQTVTLRCDPISGHDNLYWYRRVMGKEIKFLLHFVKESKQDESGMPNNRFLAERTGGTYSTLKVQPAELEDSGVYFCASSQGHFEPSYEQYFGPGTRLTVT.

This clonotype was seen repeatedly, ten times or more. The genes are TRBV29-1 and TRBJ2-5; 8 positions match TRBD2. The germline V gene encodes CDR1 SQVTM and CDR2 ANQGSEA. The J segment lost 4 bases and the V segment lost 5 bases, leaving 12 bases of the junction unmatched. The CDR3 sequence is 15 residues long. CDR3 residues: CSVSRGRSGGETQYF. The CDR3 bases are TGCAGCGTTTCTCGCGGGAGGTCCGGGGGAGAGACCCAGTACTTC.

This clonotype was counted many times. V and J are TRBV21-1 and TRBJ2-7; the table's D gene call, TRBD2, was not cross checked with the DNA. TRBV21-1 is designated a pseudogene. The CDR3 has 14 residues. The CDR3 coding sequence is TGTGCCAGCAGCCGTAGCGGGAGGGTCCACGAGCAGTACTTC. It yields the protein CASSRSGRVHEQYF.

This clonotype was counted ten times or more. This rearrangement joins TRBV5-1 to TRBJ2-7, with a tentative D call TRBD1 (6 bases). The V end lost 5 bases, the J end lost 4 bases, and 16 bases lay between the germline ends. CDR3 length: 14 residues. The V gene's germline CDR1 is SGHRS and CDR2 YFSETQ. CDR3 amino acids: CASSHGAGEYEQYF. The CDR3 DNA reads TGCGCCAGCAGTCACGGGGCAGGGGAGTACGAGCAGTACTTC. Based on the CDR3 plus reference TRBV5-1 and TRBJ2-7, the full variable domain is KAGVTQTPRYLIKTRGQQVTLSCSPISGHRSVSWYQQTPGQGLQFLFEYFSETQRNKGNFPGRFSGRQFSNSRSEMNVSTLELGDSALYLCASSHGAGEYEQYFGPGTRLTVT.

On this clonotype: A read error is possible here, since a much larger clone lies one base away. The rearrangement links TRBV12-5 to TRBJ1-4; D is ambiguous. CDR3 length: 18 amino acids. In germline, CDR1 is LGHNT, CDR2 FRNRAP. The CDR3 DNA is TGTGCTAGTGGTTTGGTACTCCCCCAGCGCGCAACTAATGAAAAACTGGTTTTT. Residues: CASGLVLPQRATNEKLVF. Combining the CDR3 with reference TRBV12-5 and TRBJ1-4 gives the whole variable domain DARVTQTPRHKVTEMGQEVTMRCQPILGHNTVFWYRQTMMQGLELLAYFRNRAPLDDSGMPKDRFSAEMPDATLATLKIQPSEPRDSAVYFCASGLVLPQRATNEKLVFGSGTQLSVL.

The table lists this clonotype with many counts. In DNA, the CDR3 is TGTGCCAGCAGTTTAGGACTAGCGGGAGTTGAAGAGACCCAGTACTTC. Protein sequence: CASSLGLAGVEETQYF. The V call is TRBV9, the J call TRBJ2-5; the match to TRBD2 covers 13 bases. The CDR3 is made up of 16 amino acids. Losses at the gene ends were 5 bases for V and 3 bases for J; bases not matched to a gene: 7. Germline-derived CDR1 and CDR2 are SGDLS and YYNGEE.

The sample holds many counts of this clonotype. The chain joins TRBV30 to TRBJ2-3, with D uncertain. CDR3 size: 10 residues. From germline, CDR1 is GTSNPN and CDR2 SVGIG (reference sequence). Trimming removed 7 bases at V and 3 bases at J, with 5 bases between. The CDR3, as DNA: TGTGCCTTTCAAACAGATACGCAGTATTTT. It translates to CAFQTDTQYF.

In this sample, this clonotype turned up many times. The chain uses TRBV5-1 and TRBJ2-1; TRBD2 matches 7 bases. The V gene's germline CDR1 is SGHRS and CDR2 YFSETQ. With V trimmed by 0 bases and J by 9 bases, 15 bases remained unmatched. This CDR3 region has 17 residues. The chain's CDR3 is CASSLGGGQTFRSEQFF. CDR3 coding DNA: TGCGCCAGCAGCTTGGGGGGAGGGCAGACCTTCCGATCTGAGCAGTTCTTC.

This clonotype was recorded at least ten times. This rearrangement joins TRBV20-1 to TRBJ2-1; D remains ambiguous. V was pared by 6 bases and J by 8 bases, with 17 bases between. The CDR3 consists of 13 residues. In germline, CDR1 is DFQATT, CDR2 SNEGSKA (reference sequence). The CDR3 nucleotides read TGCAGTGCCACGCATCAAACTGAGTATGAGCAGTTCTTC. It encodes CSATHQTEYEQFF.

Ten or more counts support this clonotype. The CDR3 sequence is CASSLWDGSYEQYF. CDR3 sequence (DNA): TGTGCCAGCAGTTTATGGGACGGATCCTACGAGCAGTACTTC. The rearrangement uses TRBV27 and TRBJ2-7; D may be TRBD1 or TRBD2 (5 bases each). This CDR3 contains 14 residues. The germline V gene encodes CDR1 MNHEY and CDR2 SMNVEV (reference sequence). Trimming took 1 base from V and 1 from J, leaving 8 bases between them.

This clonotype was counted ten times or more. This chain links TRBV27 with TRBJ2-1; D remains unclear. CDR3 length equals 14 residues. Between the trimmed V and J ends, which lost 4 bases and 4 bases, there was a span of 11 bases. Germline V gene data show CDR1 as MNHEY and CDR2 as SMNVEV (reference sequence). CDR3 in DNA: TGTGCCAGCAGTTCAGAGTTCATATACAATGAGCAGTTCTTC. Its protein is CASSSEFIYNEQFF.

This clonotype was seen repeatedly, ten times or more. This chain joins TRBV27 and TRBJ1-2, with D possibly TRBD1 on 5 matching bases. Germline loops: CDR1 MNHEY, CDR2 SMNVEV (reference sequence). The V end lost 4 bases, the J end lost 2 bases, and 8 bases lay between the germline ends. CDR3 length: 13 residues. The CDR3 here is CASSSGRNYGYTF. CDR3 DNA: TGTGCCAGCAGTTCGGGACGGAACTATGGCTACACCTTC.

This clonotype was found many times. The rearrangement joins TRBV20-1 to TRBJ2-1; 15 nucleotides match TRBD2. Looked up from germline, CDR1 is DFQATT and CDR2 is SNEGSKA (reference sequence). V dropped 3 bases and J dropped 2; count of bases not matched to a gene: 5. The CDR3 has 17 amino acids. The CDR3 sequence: CSARDRTSGRAYNEQFF. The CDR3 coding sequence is TGCAGTGCTAGGGATCGGACTAGCGGGAGGGCCTACAATGAGCAGTTCTTC.

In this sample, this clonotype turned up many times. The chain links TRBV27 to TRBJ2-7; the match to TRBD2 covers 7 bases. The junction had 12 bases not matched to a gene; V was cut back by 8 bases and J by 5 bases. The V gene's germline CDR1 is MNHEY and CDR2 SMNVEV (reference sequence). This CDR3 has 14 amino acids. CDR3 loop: CASLVVRENHEQYF. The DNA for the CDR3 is TGTGCCAGCCTCGTAGTGCGGGAGAACCACGAGCAGTACTTC.

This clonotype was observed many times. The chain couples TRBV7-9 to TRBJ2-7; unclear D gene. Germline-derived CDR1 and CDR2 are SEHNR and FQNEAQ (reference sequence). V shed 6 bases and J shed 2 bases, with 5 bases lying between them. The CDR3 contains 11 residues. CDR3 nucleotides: TGTGCCAGCAGGGATACCTACGAGCAGTACTTC. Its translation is CASRDTYEQYF.

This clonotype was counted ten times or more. In DNA form, the CDR3 reads TGTGCCACCAGTGAAGGTACAGGGATATGGAACAATCAGCCCCAGCATTTT. Its translation: CATSEGTGIWNNQPQHF. This sequence joins TRBV24-1 and TRBJ1-5, with D possibly being TRBD1 (6 bases). The CDR3 spans 17 residues. Deletions cut 4 bases from V and 3 bases from J, with 18 bases between. The germline gives CDR1 KGHDR, CDR2 SFDVKD.

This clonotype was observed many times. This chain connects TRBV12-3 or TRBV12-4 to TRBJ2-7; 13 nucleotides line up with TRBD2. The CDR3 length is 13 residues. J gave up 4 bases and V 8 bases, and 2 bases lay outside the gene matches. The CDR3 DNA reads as TGTGCCAGCGGACTAGCGGGAGATTACGAGCAGTACTTC. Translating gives CASGLAGDYEQYF.

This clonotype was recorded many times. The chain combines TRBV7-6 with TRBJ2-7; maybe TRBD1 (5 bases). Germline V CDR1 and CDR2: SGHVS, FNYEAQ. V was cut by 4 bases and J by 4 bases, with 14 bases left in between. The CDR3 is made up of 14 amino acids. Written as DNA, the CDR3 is TGTGCCAGCAGCTCTCCAGAAGACAGATACGAGCAGTACTTC. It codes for CASSSPEDRYEQYF.

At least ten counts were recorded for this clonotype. CDR3 bases: TGTGCCAGCAGCTCCCATAGTGCCGAGCAGTACTTC. Translating gives CASSSHSAEQYF. This rearrangement joins TRBV13 to TRBJ2-7; D unclear. This CDR3 region has 12 residues. The germline V and J ends were trimmed by 4 bases and 6 bases, with 10 bases remaining between them. In germline, CDR1 is PRHDT, CDR2 FYEKMQ (reference sequence).

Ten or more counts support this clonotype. The CDR3 here is CASSYQGRNEQFF. DNA of the CDR3: TGTGCCAGCAGTTACCAGGGCAGAAATGAGCAGTTCTTC. The V and J genes are TRBV6-5 and TRBJ2-1, with a tentative D call TRBD1 (5 bases). The CDR3 has 13 residues. Looked up from germline, CDR1 is MNHEY and CDR2 is SVGAGI. V was pared by 2 bases and J by 7 bases, with 9 bases between.

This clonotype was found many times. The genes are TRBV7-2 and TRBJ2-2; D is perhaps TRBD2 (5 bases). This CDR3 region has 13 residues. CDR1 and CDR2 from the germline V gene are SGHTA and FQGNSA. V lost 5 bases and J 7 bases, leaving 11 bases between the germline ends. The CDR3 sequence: CASSLSRGGELFF. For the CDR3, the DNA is TGTGCCAGCAGCCTGAGTCGGGGCGGGGAGCTGTTTTTT.